Below are 5 T cell receptor beta chains sequenced from a single sample in a study of CD8 T cells in Susac syndrome. With random hexamers, about 0.5 to 1 ug RNA was reverse transcribed. TCRdb used MiXCR to reprocess the immunoSEQ multiplex PCR reads, holding one entry per CDR3 protein. The data contain roughly 150,000 distinct CDR3 sequences, roughly 96% of them seen just once; the ten biggest clones take up 0.16%. Sequencing was carried out using CD4+ T cells from PBMCs. Receptors originate from a human donor with Susac syndrome.

This chain connects TRBV7-9 to TRBJ2-6; 9 positions match TRBD1. Germline V gene data show CDR1 as SEHNR and CDR2 as FQNEAQ (reference sequence). This CDR3 comprises 18 residues. Trimming at V came to 4 bases and at J to 0 bases, leaving 7 bases not matched to a gene. In DNA, the CDR3 is TGTGCCAGCAGCTCCACCGGGACAGGGCACTCTGGGGCCAACGTCCTGACTTTC. This translates into CASSSTGTGHSGANVLTF.

V is TRBV4-1 and J is TRBJ1-2; TRBD1 matches at 7 bases. This CDR3 contains 16 residues. J lost 2 bases, V lost 2 bases, and 8 bases had no gene match. The V gene's germline CDR1 is MGHRA and CDR2 YSYEKL. The CDR3: CASSQPGQTPNYGYTF. The CDR3 DNA is TGCGCCAGCAGCCAACCGGGACAGACACCCAACTATGGCTACACCTTC.

The chain combines TRBV27 with TRBJ2-1, with TRBD2 identical over 11 bases. The CDR3 covers 15 residues. The germline V gene encodes CDR1 MNHEY and CDR2 SMNVEV (reference sequence). J lost 4 bases, V lost 4 bases, and 3 bases had no gene match. DNA for the CDR3: TGTGCCAGCAGTTATTGGACTAGCGGGTACAATGAGCAGTTCTTC. Its protein is CASSYWTSGYNEQFF.

The chain employs TRBV14 and TRBJ1-2; D is perhaps TRBD1 (5 bases). Germline V lookup: CDR1 SGHDN, CDR2 FVKESK. The CDR3 consists of 14 residues. V lost 3 bases to trimming and J lost 7 bases, with 15 bases between them. DNA for the CDR3: TGTGCCAGCAGCCACTCAGGTCCCCAGGGTGGCTACACCTTC. Translated, it gives CASSHSGPQGGYTF.

This chain links TRBV20-1 with TRBJ1-1; D possibly corresponds to TRBD1 (5 bases). The CDR3 covers 14 residues. Germline CDR1 DFQATT, CDR2 SNEGSKA (reference sequence). V shed 3 bases and J shed 3 bases, with 14 bases lying between them. The CDR3 DNA sequence: TGCAGTGCTAGTGGACCCTGGGGGGACACTGAAGCTTTCTTT. It translates to CSASGPWGDTEAFF.